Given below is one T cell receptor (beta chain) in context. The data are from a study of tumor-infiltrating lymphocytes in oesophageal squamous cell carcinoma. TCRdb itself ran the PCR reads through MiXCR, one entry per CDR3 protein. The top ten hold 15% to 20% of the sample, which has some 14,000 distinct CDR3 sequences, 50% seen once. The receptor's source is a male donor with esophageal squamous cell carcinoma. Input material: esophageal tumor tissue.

In nucleotides, the CDR3 is TGTGCCAGCAGCTTAGAGGGGGTGGGGGTCGGCTACACCTTC. This translates into CASSLEGVGVGYTF. This chain joins TRBV7-6 and TRBJ1-2, with D perhaps matching TRBD1 (6 bases). The germline gives CDR1 SGHVS, CDR2 FNYEAQ. The CDR3 totals 14 residues. The ends were cut back, 1 base at V and 8 bases at J, with 14 bases in the middle.